This is a list of T cell receptor beta chains from one sample in a study of CD8 T cells in Susac syndrome. MiXCR, applied by TCRdb to the immunoSEQ multiplex PCR reads, yields one record per CDR3 protein. Here the sample spans 170,000 or so distinct CDR3 sequences, 95% to 96% being singletons. The source material was CD4+ T cells from PBMCs. These receptors were obtained from a human donor with Susac syndrome. The CDR3 runs from the conserved cysteine through the conserved F or W. D genes are given only for firm matches. Clone size appears in some rows only: once, few, many, or a class for an expanded clone.

clone_size d_call j_call v_call cdr3_aa cdr3_nt
. . TRBJ2-5 TRBV20-1 CSATFLRGGEQETQYF TGCAGTGCTACCTTCCTCCGAGGGGGGGAACAAGAGACCCAGTACTTC
. TRBD2 TRBJ2-2 TRBV29-1 CSVGGRATGELFF TGCAGCGTTGGCGGGAGGGCCACCGGGGAGCTGTTTTTT
. TRBD2 TRBJ2-4 TRBV20-1 CSAEGLKNIQYF TGCAGTGCTGAGGGACTAAAAAACATTCAGTACTTC
. . TRBJ1-4 TRBV29-1 CSAGQGLGEKLFF TGCAGCGCGGGCCAGGGTTTAGGAGAAAAACTGTTTTTT
. . TRBJ1-2 TRBV12-3/TRBV12-4 CASRRGDGYTF TGTGCCAGCAGACGTGGGGATGGCTACACCTTC
. . TRBJ1-1 TRBV4-2 CASSRPDDNTEAFF TGTGCCAGCAGCCGACCAGACGATAACACTGAAGCTTTCTTT
. TRBD1 TRBJ2-6 TRBV30 CAWSRDRISGANVLTF TGTGCCTGGAGTCGGGACAGAATCTCTGGGGCCAACGTCCTGACTTTC
. . TRBJ2-1 TRBV5-1 CASSLGQEGSYNEQFF TGCGCCAGCAGCTTGGGACAGGAGGGGTCCTACAATGAGCAGTTCTTC
. TRBD1 TRBJ2-1 TRBV5-1 CASSSSTGIYNEQFF TGCGCCAGCAGCTCCTCGACAGGGATATACAATGAGCAGTTCTTC
few TRBD1 TRBJ1-4 TRBV3-1 CASSRGTDNEKLFF TGTGCCAGCAGTCGGGGGACAGATAATGAAAAACTGTTTTTT
. . TRBJ2-6 TRBV7-2 CASSLVGVGSGANVLTF TGTGCCAGCAGCTTGGTGGGGGTGGGCTCTGGGGCCAACGTCCTGACTTTC
. TRBD2 TRBJ2-7 TRBV3-1 CASSQDRGGEQYF TGTGCCAGCAGCCAAGATCGGGGGGGCGAGCAGTACTTC
. . TRBJ1-5 TRBV4-3 CASSPQFRDNQPQHF TGCGCCAGCAGCCCTCAATTCCGGGACAACCAGCCCCAGCATTTT
. . TRBJ2-6 TRBV30 CAWKAGANVLTF TGTGCCTGGAAGGCTGGGGCCAACGTCCTGACTTTC
. . TRBJ1-1 TRBV29-1 CSAGKARGNTEAFF TGCAGCGCCGGGAAGGCCAGGGGGAACACTGAAGCTTTCTTT
. . TRBJ2-7 TRBV7-8 CASSPIRSSYEQYF TGTGCCAGCAGTCCGATCAGATCGTCCTACGAGCAGTACTTC
. . TRBJ1-2 TRBV25-1 CASSAQHYGYTF TGTGCCAGCAGTGCTCAGCACTATGGCTACACCTTC
. TRBD1 TRBJ1-4 TRBV6-5 CASSSTVTGGGEKLFF TGTGCCAGCAGTTCTACGGTTACAGGGGGCGGTGAAAAACTGTTTTTT
. TRBD1 TRBJ2-7 TRBV9 CASSPDRGWIEEQYF TGTGCCAGCAGCCCCGACAGGGGATGGATCGAGGAGCAGTACTTC
. TRBD2 TRBJ2-1 TRBV6-2/TRBV6-3 CASSPPREGEQFF TGTGCCAGCAGCCCCCCGCGGGAGGGGGAGCAGTTCTTC
. . TRBJ2-5 TRBV11-2 CASSLDPPWGTQYF TGTGCCAGCAGCTTAGATCCCCCTTGGGGGACCCAGTACTTC
. TRBD2 TRBJ2-3 TRBV19 CASRGLAGALGTDTQYF TGTGCCAGCCGGGGACTAGCGGGAGCGTTAGGCACAGATACGCAGTATTTT
. . TRBJ1-1 TRBV5-6 CASSRVEVIEAFF TGTGCCAGCAGCCGTGTGGAGGTCATTGAAGCTTTCTTT
. . TRBJ2-1 TRBV24-1 CATSGGVTSYNEQFF TGTGCCACCAGTGGGGGGGTGACATCCTACAATGAGCAGTTCTTC
. TRBD2 TRBJ2-3 TRBV29-1 CSVGGGTDTQYF TGCAGCGTGGGAGGGGGCACAGATACGCAGTATTTT
. TRBD1 TRBJ2-7 TRBV29-1 CSVDRTGSGYEQYF TGCAGCGTTGACAGGACAGGGAGTGGATACGAGCAGTACTTC
. TRBD2 TRBJ2-3 TRBV29-1 CSVREGLALNTDTQYF TGCAGCGTGCGGGAGGGACTAGCCCTAAACACAGATACGCAGTATTTT
. . TRBJ2-7 TRBV28 CASSFSDEQYF TGTGCCAGCAGTTTCAGTGACGAGCAGTACTTC
once . TRBJ2-3 TRBV20-1 CSAPIGGSTDTQYF TGCAGTGCTCCCATCGGGGGTAGCACAGATACGCAGTATTTT
. . TRBJ1-2 TRBV7-9 CASSFGAGRLVGYTF TGTGCCAGCAGCTTTGGGGCGGGGCGGCTGGTAGGCTACACCTTC
. . TRBJ2-1 TRBV30 CAWKAQGSTNEQFF TGTGCCTGGAAGGCCCAGGGATCGACTAATGAGCAGTTCTTC
. TRBD1 TRBJ2-1 TRBV7-2 CASSLRRTGMHEQFF TGTGCCAGCAGCTTAAGGCGGACAGGGATGCATGAGCAGTTCTTC
. . TRBJ1-5 TRBV20-1 CSAGPSNQPQHF TGCAGTGCTGGGCCGAGCAATCAGCCCCAGCATTTT
. . TRBJ1-3 TRBV12-3/TRBV12-4 CASSRGSGNTIYF TGTGCCAGCAGCCGGGGGTCTGGAAACACCATATATTTT
. . TRBJ1-2 TRBV18 CASSGQENYGYTF TGTGCCAGCTCGGGGCAGGAGAACTATGGCTACACCTTC
. . TRBJ2-7 TRBV11-1 CASSLIAASYEQYF TGTGCCAGCAGCTTAATAGCGGCATCCTACGAGCAGTACTTC
. TRBD1 TRBJ1-5 TRBV12-3/TRBV12-4 CASSGQGAVSNQPQHF TGTGCCAGCAGTGGACAGGGGGCCGTTAGCAATCAGCCCCAGCATTTT
few . TRBJ1-5 TRBV29-1 CSVGGVNQPQHF TGCAGCGTTGGAGGGGTCAATCAGCCCCAGCATTTT
. . TRBJ2-1 TRBV12-3/TRBV12-4 CASSMGDSLVHEQFF TGTGCCAGCAGCATGGGGGACTCGCTCGTCCATGAGCAGTTCTTC
. . TRBJ1-4 TRBV2 CASSASGKLFF TGTGCCAGCAGTGCTTCAGGCAAACTGTTTTTT
. . TRBJ2-7 TRBV4-2 CATAGVPSYEQYF TGTGCCACCGCCGGAGTTCCCTCCTACGAGCAGTACTTC
. TRBD2 TRBJ2-5 TRBV30 CAWSRGGETQYF TGTGCCTGGAGTCGGGGGGGAGAGACCCAGTACTTC
. . TRBJ1-2 TRBV29-1 CSVDSKVRNYGYTF TGCAGCGTTGATAGTAAGGTCCGGAACTATGGCTACACCTTC
. TRBD1 TRBJ1-2 TRBV29-1 CSVERFGTAYTF TGCAGCGTTGAAAGGTTTGGGACAGCCTACACCTTC